This T cell receptor beta chain appears in the sequencing data of a study of regulatory T cells in long-lasting Graves disease. As for time point: newly diagnosed GD, antithyroid drugs for less than 3 months. The TCR library used RNA extracted from PBMCs. The CDR3 has 16 residues. The germline V gene encodes CDR1 SGHRS and CDR2 YFSETQ. The ends lost 3 bases at V and 3 bases at J; junction bases unmatched: 10. Sequencing libraries for TCR beta were prepared with iRepertoire HTBI primers and Arm-PCR of CDR3 regions. In the study's own analysis: Samples jointly harbored about 63 TRBV and more than eleven TRBJ segments. Using its own MiXCR run on the multiplex PCR reads, TCRdb lists one record per CDR3 protein. TCRdb, not the original authors, processed these V and J calls. Counted here are 250,000 to 300,000 distinct CDR3 sequences, 15% to 20% occurring once; the ten biggest clones make up 14%. This clonotype came up a few times.

These records were also assigned to another study, of T cells in Graves' hyperthyroidism and ophthalmopathy.

V gene TRBV5-1 combines with J gene TRBJ2-7; 9 bases align to TRBD1. The source was peripheral blood mononuclear cells (PBMCs), collected at new diagnosis, from a patient treated with antithyroid drugs. The receptor was derived from a woman in her 30s with Graves disease. CDR3 nucleotide sequence: TGCGCCAGCAGCTCATCCGGGACAGGGACGGTCTACGAGCAGTACTTC. It codes for CASSSSGTGTVYEQYF.